The next 15 T cell receptor beta chains were all read from a single sample in a study of cytomegalovirus exposure and HLA in healthy donors. The PCR had 60 Vbeta and 13 Jbeta primers. The protocol was immunoSEQ multiplex PCR, while the TCRdb copy is restricted to in-frame clones and leaves out a portion. Among some 140,000 clones listed, approximately 80% were seen once. The material sequenced was PBMCs. These receptors were taken from a man younger than 40 in good health and CMV-seropositive.

The rearrangement uses TRBV4-1 and TRBJ1-2; the D gene is possibly TRBD1 (6 bases). The CDR3 has 17 residues. Germline loops: CDR1 MGHRA, CDR2 YSYEKL. Trimming removed 2 bases at V and 7 bases at J, with 23 bases between. The CDR3: CASSQYRVPRLSGGYTF. CDR3 coding DNA: TGCGCCAGCAGCCAATACAGGGTCCCACGCCTATCGGGTGGCTACACCTTC.

CDR3 nucleotide sequence: TGTGCCTTCGACCACGGCGGAACTGAAGCTTTCTTT. It codes for CAFDHGGTEAFF. This chain connects TRBV30 to TRBJ1-1; D not resolved. Trimming took 7 bases from V and 5 from J, leaving 14 bases between them. The CDR3 totals 12 residues. CDR1 is GTSNPN, CDR2 SVGIG, per germline (reference sequence). The full variable domain, completed using reference TRBV30 and TRBJ1-1, is SQTIHQWPATLVQPVGSPLSLECTVEGTSNPNLYWYRQAAGRGLQLLFYSVGIGQISSEVPQNLSASRPQDRQFILSSKKLLLSDSGFYLCAFDHGGTEAFFGQGTRLTVV.

This chain joins TRBV15 and TRBJ2-5, with 7 positions matching TRBD2. The V gene's germline CDR1 is LNHNV and CDR2 YYDKDF (reference sequence). The CDR3 runs to 16 residues. The trim removed 4 bases at V and 4 bases at J, leaving 12 bases unmatched. DNA of the CDR3: TGTGCCACCAGCAAAGAGGATTGGCGGGAGAGAGAGACCCAGTACTTC. Protein sequence: CATSKEDWRERETQYF.

The chain has TRBV4-2 and TRBJ1-2; 11 bases line up with TRBD1. The CDR3 extends over 15 amino acids. Germline assignment: CDR1 LGHNA and CDR2 YNFKEQ. J lost 5 bases, V lost 5 bases, and 7 bases had no gene match. The CDR3 DNA is TGTGCCAGCAGCGAAAGGACAGGGGGCAAGTATGGCTACACCTTC. Translated: CASSERTGGKYGYTF.

CDR3 sequence: CASSFGLAGGGGELFF. The CDR3 nucleotides are TGTGCCAGCAGCTTCGGACTAGCGGGAGGGGGCGGGGAGCTGTTTTTT. The chain is built from TRBV11-2 and TRBJ2-2; 15 bases fit TRBD2. This CDR3 has 16 amino acids. Germline assignment: CDR1 SGHAT and CDR2 FQNNGV. The junction had 3 bases not matched to a gene; V was cut back by 3 bases and J by 7 bases.

The rearrangement links TRBV6-5 to TRBJ1-1; 9 nucleotides match TRBD1. The CDR3 is 15 amino acids. Germline V gene sequence: CDR1 MNHEY, CDR2 SVGAGI. J lost 7 bases, V lost 6 bases, and 12 bases had no gene match. This CDR3 reads CASRTRDRVAGEAFF. In nucleotides, the CDR3 is TGTGCCAGCAGAACTCGGGACAGGGTTGCCGGTGAAGCTTTCTTT.

This chain links TRBV5-1 with TRBJ1-2; 7 nucleotides align to TRBD1. The V gene's germline CDR1 is SGHRS and CDR2 YFSETQ. The CDR3 is 14 residues long. Trimming removed 0 bases from V and 8 bases from J; junction bases left unmatched: 7. The CDR3 region is CASSLAEGAEGYTF. DNA of the CDR3: TGCGCCAGCAGCTTGGCCGAGGGGGCGGAGGGCTACACCTTC. Filled out from reference TRBV5-1 and TRBJ1-2, the complete variable domain reads KAGVTQTPRYLIKTRGQQVTLSCSPISGHRSVSWYQQTPGQGLQFLFEYFSETQRNKGNFPGRFSGRQFSNSRSEMNVSTLELGDSALYLCASSLAEGAEGYTFGSGTRLTVV.

The chain links TRBV9 to TRBJ2-5; possible D gene TRBD1, 7 bases. The CDR3 loop spans 16 amino acids. V dropped 4 bases and J dropped 11 bases, with 27 bases sitting between them. Germline lookup yields CDR1 SGDLS and CDR2 YYNGEE. The CDR3 bases are TGTGCCAGCAGCCTCTCCCGGGACGCACCCAGGGGGGAGCAGTACTTC. Translated: CASSLSRDAPRGEQYF.

The chain carries TRBV28 and TRBJ2-1, with unresolved D. With 2 bases removed from V and 4 bases from J, the gap between germline ends came to 6 bases. The CDR3 spans 13 residues. The germline CDR1 and CDR2 sequences are MDHEN and SYDVKM. This CDR3 reads CASSLLGYNEQFF. Here the CDR3 DNA reads TGTGCCAGCAGTTTACTCGGGTACAATGAGCAGTTCTTC.

The chain employs TRBV7-3 and TRBJ2-1; 16 bases are shared with TRBD2. The CDR3 runs 21 residues. The junction had 14 bases not matched to a gene; V was cut back by 5 bases and J by 1 base. Germline CDR1 and CDR2: SGHTA and FQGTGA. CDR3 region: CASSLRLGTSGRAGSYNEQFF. The CDR3 DNA follows: TGTGCCAGCAGCCTCCGTTTAGGGACTAGCGGGAGGGCCGGATCCTACAATGAGCAGTTCTTC.

V usage is TRBV7-9 and J usage is TRBJ2-5; 11 bases are shared with TRBD1. Germline V gives CDR1 SEHNR, CDR2 FQNEAQ (reference sequence). Trimming removed 6 bases from V and 5 bases from J; junction bases left unmatched: 5. The CDR3 runs to 14 residues. The CDR3, as DNA: TGTGCCAGCAGGCATCGGGACAGGGGGGAGACCCAGTACTTC. It translates to CASRHRDRGETQYF.

The chain joins TRBV2 to TRBJ2-4; TRBD1 agrees at 11 bases. Trimming at V came to 3 bases and at J to 15 bases, leaving 7 bases not matched to a gene. CDR3 size: 13 residues. CDR1 is SNHLY and CDR2 is FYNNEI in the germline V gene. DNA of the CDR3: TGTGCCAGCAGTGACGAGGACAGGGGGCTTCGGTACTTC. Amino acid sequence: CASSDEDRGLRYF.

The rearrangement uses TRBV5-5 and TRBJ1-3, with a tentative D call TRBD1 (5 bases). Trimming removed 2 bases from V and 0 bases from J, with 15 bases in between. This CDR3 comprises 17 residues. CDR1 is SGHKS, CDR2 YYEKEE, per germline (reference sequence). The CDR3 DNA reads TGTGCCAGCAGCTTCCCTCAGGGCTACCGCTCTGGAAACACCATATATTTT. Amino acids: CASSFPQGYRSGNTIYF. Together with reference TRBV5-5 and TRBJ1-3, the CDR3 gives the full variable domain: DAGVTQSPTHLIKTRGQQVTLRCSPISGHKSVSWYQQVLGQGPQFIFQYYEKEERGRGNFPDRFSARQFPNYSSELNVNALLLGDSALYLCASSFPQGYRSGNTIYFGEGSWLTVV.

There are many counts of this clone. This chain joins TRBV9 and TRBJ2-2; D is possibly TRBD2 (6 bases). V was clipped by 4 bases and J by 5 bases, with 21 bases between them. The CDR3 spans 17 residues. The germline gives CDR1 SGDLS, CDR2 YYNGEE. CDR3 in amino acids: CASSPPREDFGTGELFF. As DNA, the CDR3 is TGTGCCAGCAGCCCTCCTAGGGAGGATTTTGGAACCGGGGAGCTGTTTTTT.

The V call is TRBV5-6, the J call TRBJ1-2; D gene ambiguous. Germline assignment: CDR1 SGHDT and CDR2 YYEEEE. The ends were cut back, 4 bases at V and 7 bases at J, with 14 bases in the middle. The CDR3 consists of 13 residues. The CDR3 nucleotides read TGTGCCAGCAGCGAAGACCCGAGCGGTGGCTACACCTTC. Its protein is CASSEDPSGGYTF.